Below are 9 T cell receptor beta chains sequenced from a single sample in a study of T cells expressing NK-cell markers. TCRdb re-called the 5' RACE reads, yielding one record per CDR3 amino acid sequence without DNA. The sample table includes about 370,000 distinct CDR3 sequences. What was sequenced was blood T cells: a sorted CD56 or NKG2C T cell subset, CD4+ or CD8+ T cells, or bulk PBMC T cells (not recorded which). The receptors here all came from a woman aged 50 to 60 in good health.

J is TRBJ2-7 and V is TRBV7-3; the D gene TCRdb calls, TRBD2, cannot be checked with no DNA. Germline-derived CDR1 and CDR2 are SGHTA and FQGTGA. This CDR3 has 15 amino acids. The CDR3 loop is CASSPSGSLIYEQYF.

The CDR3 spells CASSQAPGPYEQYF. The chain carries TRBV4-1 and TRBJ2-7. CDR3 size: 14 residues. Germline V gene data show CDR1 as MGHRA and CDR2 as YSYEKL.

The rearrangement links TRBV4-1 to TRBJ2-1; the D gene TCRdb calls, TRBD1, cannot be checked with no DNA. CDR1 and CDR2 from the germline V gene are MGHRA and YSYEKL. This CDR3 is built from 20 residues. The CDR3: CASSQVGRQNVQTPKYEQFF.

V gene TRBV28 combines with J gene TRBJ1-5; with no DNA, the TCRdb D assignment of TRBD1 cannot be verified. Germline V gene sequence: CDR1 MDHEN, CDR2 SYDVKM. The CDR3 has 17 amino acids. CDR3 sequence reads: CASSLPLIGGSNQPQHF.

V usage is TRBV27 and J usage is TRBJ1-2. CDR3 length: 13 amino acids. Germline V gene sequence: CDR1 MNHEY, CDR2 SMNVEV (reference sequence). CDR3 in amino acids: CASSLSRRDAYTF.

The chain is built from TRBV20-1 and TRBJ2-7; TCRdb indicates TRBD1, and absent DNA this call remains unverified. This CDR3 region has 13 residues. Germline CDR1 is DFQATT and CDR2 is SNEGSKA (reference sequence). The chain's CDR3 is CSAMVGAGREQYF.

V usage is TRBV25-1 and J usage is TRBJ2-3. The V gene's germline CDR1 is MGHDK and CDR2 SYGVNS. CDR3 length: 16 residues. The CDR3 region is CASSRIADSYTDTQYF.

The chain couples TRBV14 to TRBJ2-5; there is no DNA to check the TCRdb D call of TRBD2. Germline V gene data show CDR1 as SGHDN and CDR2 as FVKESK. The length of the CDR3 is 18 residues. CDR3 sequence: CASSQDWLAGGLQETQYF.

This chain connects TRBV29-1 to TRBJ2-3; checking the TCRdb D call of TRBD1 is not possible without DNA. This CDR3 has 13 amino acids. The germline CDR1 and CDR2 sequences are SQVTM and ANQGSEA. CDR3 loop: CSVTRTGTDTQYF.